These 23 T cell receptor beta chains were all obtained from the same sample, sequenced in a study of blood T cell repertoires in COVID-19 (TCRdb year 2020). Library generation was performed with the immunoSEQ multiplex PCR assay. TCRdb stores this immuneACCESS table with in-frame sequences only. Part of the clones is absent; in the studies checked, under half of the shortfall reflects unresolved V genes, and no reason is known for the rest. Counted in this sample were about 230,000 clones; approximately 80% of them appeared once. In total, the top ten clones hold roughly 30% of the sample. Sample: peripheral blood. The receptors come from a man in his forties with acute or convalescent COVID-19.

The chain employs TRBV7-3 and TRBJ2-1; 13 nucleotides align to TRBD2. The CDR3 totals 14 residues. V shed 6 bases, J shed 11 bases, and the junction held 7 bases outside the gene matches. Looked up from germline, CDR1 is SGHTA and CDR2 is FQGTGA. CDR3 sequence (DNA): TGTGCCAGCAGGTCCGGGACTAGCGGGAATCAGCAGTTCTTC. Amino acids: CASRSGTSGNQQFF.

This chain uses TRBV2 with TRBJ1-2; no firm D call. The V gene's germline CDR1 is SNHLY and CDR2 FYNNEI. The CDR3 spans 12 residues. Trimming removed 1 base at V and 5 bases at J, with 5 bases between. The CDR3 nucleotides are TGTGCCAGCAGTGAAGTCGGGTATGGCTACACCTTC. It yields the protein CASSEVGYGYTF. Complete variable domain (other parts from reference TRBV2 and TRBJ1-2): EPEVTQTPSHQVTQMGQEVILRCVPISNHLYFYWYRQILGQKVEFLVSFYNNEISEKSEIFDDQFSVERPDGSNFTLKIRSTKLEDSAMYFCASSEVGYGYTFGSGTRLTVV.

V usage is TRBV3-1 (or the pseudogene TRBV3-2) and J usage is TRBJ2-3; 9 bases are a match to TRBD2. The CDR3 sequence is 17 residues long. The V gene's germline CDR1 is LGHDT and CDR2 YNNKEL (reference sequence). The V gene end was trimmed by 4 bases and the J gene end by 2 bases; junction bases not matched to a gene: 10. The CDR3 bases are TGTGCCAGCAGCCCCCGGGCGGGAGGGCCGAACACAGATACGCAGTATTTT. It specifies CASSPRAGGPNTDTQYF.

This clone was seen only a few times. The rearrangement links TRBV28 to TRBJ2-7, with 12 positions matching TRBD1. Germline V gene lookup returns CDR1 MDHEN and CDR2 SYDVKM. The J segment lost 5 bases and the V segment lost 4 bases, leaving 6 bases of the junction unmatched. The CDR3 sequence is 15 residues long. Here the CDR3 reads CASSSTGTGGHEQYF. The DNA for the CDR3 is TGTGCCAGCAGTTCCACCGGGACAGGGGGCCACGAGCAGTACTTC.

The V call is TRBV28, the J call TRBJ1-3, with D unresolved. The CDR3 covers 16 residues. Germline CDR1 is MDHEN and CDR2 is SYDVKM. V was trimmed by 2 bases and J by 4 bases, leaving 15 bases between them. The CDR3 spells CASSLRPGSYGNTIYF. The CDR3 nucleotides are TGTGCCAGCAGTTTACGGCCGGGTTCATACGGAAACACCATATATTTT.

J is TRBJ2-3 and V is TRBV4-2, with 11 bases that match TRBD2. The ends lost 10 bases at V and 5 bases at J; junction bases unmatched: 11. Germline CDR1 LGHNA, CDR2 YNFKEQ. This CDR3 is 15 amino acids long. The CDR3 DNA reads as TGTGCCACCAAAGGTAGCGGGAGGGCCTTAGATACGCAGTATTTT. It translates to CATKGSGRALDTQYF.

V and J are TRBV30 and TRBJ1-5; D perhaps matches TRBD1 (6 bases). Germline CDR1 and CDR2: GTSNPN and SVGIG (reference sequence). The CDR3 extends over 13 amino acids. V shed 4 bases and J shed 4 bases, with 11 bases lying between them. The chain's CDR3 is CAWNNRDNQPQHF. The CDR3 coding sequence is TGTGCCTGGAACAACAGGGATAATCAGCCCCAGCATTTT. Supplemented by reference TRBV30 and TRBJ1-5, the full variable domain reads SQTIHQWPATLVQPVGSPLSLECTVEGTSNPNLYWYRQAAGRGLQLLFYSVGIGQISSEVPQNLSASRPQDRQFILSSKKLLLSDSGFYLCAWNNRDNQPQHFGDGTRLSIL.

This chain connects TRBV5-1 to TRBJ2-1; TRBD1 agrees at 7 bases. Germline lookup yields CDR1 SGHRS and CDR2 YFSETQ. The J segment lost 7 bases and the V segment lost 4 bases, leaving 11 bases of the junction unmatched. The CDR3 totals 15 residues. Written as DNA, the CDR3 is TGCGCCAGCAGCACGACAGGGTGGTCGGAGAATGAGCAGTTCTTC. Its protein product is CASSTTGWSENEQFF.

The CDR3 nucleotides are TGTGCCAGCATGTCAGCGGGAGTCGTAGAGACCCAGTACTTC. Translating it yields CASMSAGVVETQYF. The V gene is TRBV2, the J gene TRBJ2-5; 8 bases line up with TRBD2. V was clipped by 7 bases and J by 4 bases; unmatched bases: 8. This CDR3 spans 14 amino acids. Looked up from germline, CDR1 is SNHLY and CDR2 is FYNNEI.

The chain uses TRBV7-2 and TRBJ1-2; weak D call: TRBD1 (6 bases). V lost 5 bases and J lost 5, with 12 bases in between. Germline CDR1 SGHTA, CDR2 FQGNSA. This CDR3 contains 13 residues. The CDR3 here is CASSAGQPYGYTF. The CDR3 bases are TGTGCCAGCAGCGCAGGACAGCCGTATGGCTACACCTTC.

The DNA for the CDR3 is TGCGCCAGCAGCCAGGCCTCCGGGACAGCCCTCCGAGGGACTGAAGCTTTCTTT. This translates into CASSQASGTALRGTEAFF. This chain uses TRBV4-1 with TRBJ1-1; 7 bases align to TRBD1. This CDR3 is built from 18 residues. With V trimmed by 3 bases and J by 5 bases, 18 bases remained unmatched. Germline lookup yields CDR1 MGHRA and CDR2 YSYEKL.

The rearrangement links TRBV3-1 (or the pseudogene TRBV3-2) to TRBJ2-1, with 7 positions matching TRBD1. Germline V lookup: CDR1 LGHDT, CDR2 YNNKEL (reference sequence). The CDR3 is 16 residues long. The junction had 7 bases not matched to a gene; V was cut back by 5 bases and J by 0 bases. The CDR3 here is CASSSRGTVSYNEQFF. CDR3 nucleotide sequence: TGTGCCAGCAGCTCCAGGGGGACAGTCTCCTACAATGAGCAGTTCTTC.

The chain joins TRBV7-8 to TRBJ2-4; 8 positions match TRBD1. V lost 5 bases, J lost 3 bases, and 12 bases stayed unmatched. CDR3 length equals 17 residues. The germline V gene encodes CDR1 SGHVS and CDR2 FQNEAQ. DNA of the CDR3: TGTGCCAGCAGCCGCCTCTCCGGGACAGGAAACAAAAACATTCAGTACTTC. This gives the protein CASSRLSGTGNKNIQYF. Supplemented by reference TRBV7-8 and TRBJ2-4, the full variable domain reads GAGVSQSPRYKVAKRGQDVALRCDPISGHVSLFWYQQALGQGPEFLTYFQNEAQLDKSGLPSDRFFAERPEGSVSTLKIQRTQQEDSAVYLCASSRLSGTGNKNIQYFGAGTRLSVL.

The CDR3 nucleotides read TGTGCTAGTGCCACGGGACAGGGGGTCTATCAGCCCCAGCATTTT. This translates into CASATGQGVYQPQHF. This chain connects TRBV12-5 to TRBJ1-5, with 11 bases lining up with TRBD1. The germline gives CDR1 LGHNT, CDR2 FRNRAP. Trimming at V came to 7 bases and at J to 5 bases, leaving 7 bases not matched to a gene. The CDR3 is 15 amino acids.

The rearrangement links TRBV4-3 to TRBJ2-5; possibly TRBD1 for D (5 bases). Looked up from germline, CDR1 is LGHNA and CDR2 is YSLEER. V was clipped by 0 bases and J by 5 bases, with 10 bases between them. The CDR3 totals 14 residues. CDR3 nucleotides: TGCGCCAGCAGCCAAGAAACCAGGGCGGAGACCCAGTACTTC. It yields the protein CASSQETRAETQYF.

The gene calls are TRBV3-1 (or the pseudogene TRBV3-2) and TRBJ1-6; D remains ambiguous. The CDR3 has 14 amino acids. V gave up 4 bases and J gave up 5 bases, with 9 bases separating them. Germline CDR1 reads LGHDT; CDR2 reads YNNKEL (reference sequence). This chain's CDR3 is CASSRGLNNSPLHF. Written as DNA, the CDR3 is TGTGCCAGCAGCCGCGGTCTTAATAATTCACCCCTCCACTTT.

This clone was observed once. The chain joins TRBV5-1 to TRBJ1-1, with D unresolved. The CDR3 is 14 residues long. V lost 4 bases and J 1 base, leaving 11 bases between the germline ends. Germline V CDR1 and CDR2: SGHRS, YFSETQ. As DNA, the CDR3 is TGCGCCAGCAGCGTCTCTGGTAGGAACACTGAAGCTTTCTTT. It is translated as CASSVSGRNTEAFF.

V usage is TRBV18 and J usage is TRBJ1-6, with 7 positions matching TRBD1. J gave up 5 bases and V 5 bases, and 3 bases lay outside the gene matches. The CDR3 consists of 14 residues. Germline loops: CDR1 KGHSH, CDR2 LQKENI. CDR3: CASSETGNNSPLHF. CDR3 nucleotides: TGTGCCAGCTCAGAGACAGGGAATAATTCACCCCTCCACTTT.

The V call is TRBV3-1 (or the pseudogene TRBV3-2), the J call TRBJ1-1; D is uncertain. Germline V CDR1 and CDR2: LGHDT, YNNKEL (reference sequence). The ends were cut back, 0 bases at V and 0 bases at J, with 5 bases in the middle. The CDR3 is 14 amino acids. The DNA for the CDR3 is TGTGCCAGCAGCCAAGATCTTCTGAACACTGAAGCTTTCTTT. Amino acid sequence: CASSQDLLNTEAFF.

The genes are TRBV6-6 and TRBJ1-4; D is possibly TRBD1 (6 bases). The V gene's germline CDR1 is MNHNY and CDR2 SVGAGI (reference sequence). Deletions cut 6 bases from V and 7 bases from J, with 15 bases between. The CDR3 consists of 14 residues. CDR3 coding DNA: TGTGCCAGCAGGTCACCAGGGGAGGGTGAAAAACTGTTTTTT. Its protein product is CASRSPGEGEKLFF.

This clone was recorded once. CDR3 bases: TGTGCCAGCAGCCAAGAGCTGGGCGTGAACACTGAAGCTTTCTTT. Its translation is CASSQELGVNTEAFF. J is TRBJ1-1 and V is TRBV4-2; D not resolved. Germline-derived CDR1 and CDR2 are LGHNA and YNFKEQ. Trimming took off 0 bases at V and 0 bases at J, with 8 bases between the two ends. The length of the CDR3 is 15 residues.

V and J are TRBV27 and TRBJ1-2; possibly TRBD1 for D (6 bases). Germline V gives CDR1 MNHEY, CDR2 SMNVEV (reference sequence). Trimming cost V 6 bases and J 5 bases, with 16 bases left between them. This CDR3 comprises 14 residues. CDR3 protein: CASSWGRGTYGYTF. The DNA for the CDR3 is TGTGCCAGCAGCTGGGGGCGGGGGACTTATGGCTACACCTTC.

Note on this clone: Other DNA sequences of this sample code for an identical CDR3. This sequence joins TRBV5-4 and TRBJ1-3; tentatively, D is TRBD1 (5 bases). V was shortened by 0 bases and J by 1 base, with 5 bases between the two germline ends. This CDR3 comprises 14 residues. Germline V gives CDR1 SGHNT, CDR2 YYREEE (reference sequence). DNA of the CDR3: TGTGCCAGCAGCTTGGCAGGGTCTGGAAACACCATATATTTT. Protein sequence: CASSLAGSGNTIYF.